A selection of T cell receptor beta chains follows, all from one sample in a study of blood T cell repertoires in COVID-19. The protocol was immunoSEQ multiplex PCR, while the TCRdb copy is restricted to in-frame clones and leaves out a portion. This sample has approximately 100,000 clones; 80% to 90% occur once, and the top ten carry less than 11%. The sequencing sample was made of peripheral blood. These receptors were obtained from a human donor in a cohort sampled during active COVID-19. Both conserved end residues are part of each CDR3. A D gene is named only where the DNA matches it firmly. For some rows the clone size is stated as once, few or many, or as a class when expanded; others skip it.

J gene: TRBJ2-1; V gene: TRBV10-3; clone size: .; D gene: .; CDR3 DNA: TGTGCCATCAGTGCGGACAGCAGATTTAATGAGCAGTTCTTC; CDR3 protein: CAISADSRFNEQFF
J gene: TRBJ2-7; V gene: TRBV3-1/TRBV3-2; clone size: .; D gene: TRBD2; CDR3 DNA: TGTGCCAGCAGCCCTCTAGCGGGAGGGACCTCCTACGAGCAGTACTTC; CDR3 protein: CASSPLAGGTSYEQYF
J gene: TRBJ2-7; V gene: TRBV24-1; clone size: .; D gene: TRBD1; CDR3 DNA: TGTGCCACCAGTGACGGGACAGGGTCTGCGGGGCAGTACTTC; CDR3 protein: CATSDGTGSAGQYF
J gene: TRBJ2-7; V gene: TRBV6-6; clone size: .; D gene: .; CDR3 DNA: TGTGCCAGCAGTCCACGTAGCGGAGCCCGCTACGAGCAGTACTTC; CDR3 protein: CASSPRSGARYEQYF
J gene: TRBJ1-4; V gene: TRBV2; clone size: .; D gene: TRBD1; CDR3 DNA: TGTGCCAGCAGTGAAGAGGGGACAGGGGTTGAAAAACTGTTTTTT; CDR3 protein: CASSEEGTGVEKLFF
J gene: TRBJ2-7; V gene: TRBV19; clone size: .; D gene: .; CDR3 DNA: TGTGCCAGTAGTGCTGGCCCCAGTGCCTACGAGCAGTACTTC; CDR3 protein: CASSAGPSAYEQYF
J gene: TRBJ1-5; V gene: TRBV4-2; clone size: .; D gene: .; CDR3 DNA: TGTGCCAGCAGCCACGACGAGGGCCAGCCCCAGCATTTT; CDR3 protein: CASSHDEGQPQHF
J gene: TRBJ1-1; V gene: TRBV27; clone size: .; D gene: .; CDR3 DNA: TGTGCCAGCAGTCCTTCTCCCGTGGGAGTCACTGAAGCTTTCTTT; CDR3 protein: CASSPSPVGVTEAFF
J gene: TRBJ1-5; V gene: TRBV2; clone size: few; D gene: .; CDR3 DNA: TGTGCCAGCAAGGGAGATATTCAGCCCCAGCATTTT; CDR3 protein: CASKGDIQPQHF
J gene: TRBJ2-7; V gene: TRBV24-1; clone size: .; D gene: .; CDR3 DNA: TGTGCCACCAGTGACCCCGCCTCGGGGGGCGCGTACGAGCAGTACTTC; CDR3 protein: CATSDPASGGAYEQYF
J gene: TRBJ2-4; V gene: TRBV11-3; clone size: .; D gene: .; CDR3 DNA: TGTGCCAGCAGCTTAGAAAGGACTACTACCAAAAACATTCAGTACTTC; CDR3 protein: CASSLERTTTKNIQYF
J gene: TRBJ1-5; V gene: TRBV19; clone size: .; D gene: .; CDR3 DNA: TGTGCCAGTAGTATATTGGGCCTTCCTTATAGCAATCAGCCCCAGCATTTT; CDR3 protein: CASSILGLPYSNQPQHF
J gene: TRBJ1-2; V gene: TRBV4-2; clone size: .; D gene: TRBD1; CDR3 DNA: TGTGCCAGCAGCTTTGGGACAGGAAACTATGGCTACACCTTC; CDR3 protein: CASSFGTGNYGYTF
J gene: TRBJ2-1; V gene: TRBV7-2; clone size: once; D gene: .; CDR3 DNA: TGTGCCAGCAGCTTTAAAGGGGGAAATGAGCAGTTCTTC; CDR3 protein: CASSFKGGNEQFF
J gene: TRBJ2-6; V gene: TRBV25-1; clone size: .; D gene: TRBD1; CDR3 DNA: TGTGCCAGCAGGACGGACAGGGGGCTAGGGGCCAACGTCCTGACTTTC; CDR3 protein: CASRTDRGLGANVLTF
J gene: TRBJ2-5; V gene: TRBV7-2; clone size: .; D gene: .; CDR3 DNA: TGTGCCAGCAGCTCCAGCGGGTACCAAGAGACCCAGTACTTC; CDR3 protein: CASSSSGYQETQYF
J gene: TRBJ2-7; V gene: TRBV7-2; clone size: few; D gene: TRBD2; CDR3 DNA: TGTGCCAGCAGCTTATTGCTAGCGGGAGCCTACGAGCAGTACTTC; CDR3 protein: CASSLLLAGAYEQYF
J gene: TRBJ1-1; V gene: TRBV10-3; clone size: .; D gene: TRBD1; CDR3 DNA: TGTGCCATCAGTGAGATTAGGGGACAGGGAGCTTTCTTT; CDR3 protein: CAISEIRGQGAFF
J gene: TRBJ1-1; V gene: TRBV6-6; clone size: .; D gene: .; CDR3 DNA: TGTGCCAGCAGGCTGAGTGTGGACATATTGAACACTGAAGCTTTCTTT; CDR3 protein: CASRLSVDILNTEAFF
J gene: TRBJ1-4; V gene: TRBV15; clone size: few; D gene: .; CDR3 DNA: TGTGCCACCAGCAGGTCATTTAATGAAAAACTGTTTTTT; CDR3 protein: CATSRSFNEKLFF
J gene: TRBJ1-2; V gene: TRBV3-1/TRBV3-2; clone size: .; D gene: .; CDR3 DNA: TGTGCCAGCAGCCAAGCGGCAGGGATCGTGGCCAACTATGGCTACACCTTC; CDR3 protein: CASSQAAGIVANYGYTF
J gene: TRBJ2-7; V gene: TRBV19; clone size: .; D gene: .; CDR3 DNA: TGTGCCAGTCTCCGGGACTGTTCCTACGAGCAGTACTTC; CDR3 protein: CASLRDCSYEQYF
J gene: TRBJ1-4; V gene: TRBV4-3; clone size: .; D gene: .; CDR3 DNA: TGCGCCAGCAGCCGACGACAAAATGAAAAACTGTTTTTT; CDR3 protein: CASSRRQNEKLFF
J gene: TRBJ1-1; V gene: TRBV18; clone size: once; D gene: TRBD1; CDR3 DNA: TGTGCCAGCTCACCCCGCCCGGGACAGGGAGTGGGGACTGAAGCTTTCTTT; CDR3 protein: CASSPRPGQGVGTEAFF
J gene: TRBJ1-2; V gene: TRBV30; clone size: .; D gene: TRBD1; CDR3 DNA: TGTGCCTGGACCCAGGGGGCGGCCGGCTACACCTTC; CDR3 protein: CAWTQGAAGYTF
J gene: TRBJ2-7; V gene: TRBV7-8; clone size: .; D gene: .; CDR3 DNA: TGTGCCAGCAGCTTAGTGGTTAGCTCCTACGAGCAGTACTTC; CDR3 protein: CASSLVVSSYEQYF
J gene: TRBJ2-2; V gene: TRBV5-6; clone size: .; D gene: TRBD2; CDR3 DNA: TGTGCCAGCAGCACTAGACTAGCGGGAGGGCCTCGCACCGGGGAGCTGTTTTTT; CDR3 protein: CASSTRLAGGPRTGELFF
J gene: TRBJ2-3; V gene: TRBV7-2; clone size: few; D gene: .; CDR3 DNA: TGTGCCAGCAGTAGAACTAGTGTTGGCACAGATACGCAGTATTTT; CDR3 protein: CASSRTSVGTDTQYF
J gene: TRBJ2-7; V gene: TRBV7-2; clone size: .; D gene: .; CDR3 DNA: TGTGCCAGCAGCTTTTACTACGAGCAGTACTTC; CDR3 protein: CASSFYYEQYF
J gene: TRBJ1-2; V gene: TRBV3-1/TRBV3-2; clone size: .; D gene: .; CDR3 DNA: TGTGCCAGCAGCCAGGTTGGGCGGGGCTATGGCTACACCTTC; CDR3 protein: CASSQVGRGYGYTF
J gene: TRBJ1-2; V gene: TRBV28; clone size: .; D gene: .; CDR3 DNA: TGTGCCAGCAGTTTAACAGGGACTAACTATGGCTACACCTTC; CDR3 protein: CASSLTGTNYGYTF
J gene: TRBJ2-3; V gene: TRBV20-1; clone size: .; D gene: .; CDR3 DNA: TGCAGTGCTAGTCCGGGATGGGGCACAGATACGCAGTATTTT; CDR3 protein: CSASPGWGTDTQYF
J gene: TRBJ1-4; V gene: TRBV7-2; clone size: .; D gene: TRBD1; CDR3 DNA: TGTGCCAGCAGCTCGCAAGTAGGGGGCACTAATGAAAAACTGTTTTTT; CDR3 protein: CASSSQVGGTNEKLFF
J gene: TRBJ1-3; V gene: TRBV6-5; clone size: once; D gene: .; CDR3 DNA: TGTGCCAGCATGATCGGGGGGCAGACTGGAAACACCATATATTTT; CDR3 protein: CASMIGGQTGNTIYF
J gene: TRBJ2-7; V gene: TRBV4-3; clone size: .; D gene: .; CDR3 DNA: TGCGCCAGCAGCCAAGATCTGAGAGCAGGGCCGGGCTCCTACGAGCAGTACTTC; CDR3 protein: CASSQDLRAGPGSYEQYF
J gene: TRBJ1-2; V gene: TRBV19; clone size: .; D gene: TRBD1; CDR3 DNA: TGTGCCAGTAGTCCGGGACAGTCCTATGGCTACACCTTC; CDR3 protein: CASSPGQSYGYTF
J gene: TRBJ2-1; V gene: TRBV13; clone size: .; D gene: TRBD1; CDR3 DNA: TGTGCCAGCAGCGCAGGGGACAGGGGTAATGAGCAGTTCTTC; CDR3 protein: CASSAGDRGNEQFF
J gene: TRBJ2-3; V gene: TRBV2; clone size: once; D gene: TRBD2; CDR3 DNA: TGTGCCAGCAGTCAAAGGACTAGCGCGTTCACAGATACGCAGTATTTT; CDR3 protein: CASSQRTSAFTDTQYF
J gene: TRBJ1-2; V gene: TRBV6-1; clone size: .; D gene: .; CDR3 DNA: TGTGCCAGCAGTGAATGGTGGACAGAAGCTAACTATGGCTACACCTTC; CDR3 protein: CASSEWWTEANYGYTF
J gene: TRBJ2-7; V gene: TRBV18; clone size: .; D gene: TRBD1; CDR3 DNA: TGTGCCAGCTCGCCCCAGGGGGCCTACGAGCAGTACTTC; CDR3 protein: CASSPQGAYEQYF
J gene: TRBJ1-2; V gene: TRBV6-2/TRBV6-3; clone size: few; D gene: TRBD1; CDR3 DNA: TGTGCCAGCAGCCCCTGGCGTCGGGACAGGTCTGGGGACGGCTACACCTTC; CDR3 protein: CASSPWRRDRSGDGYTF
J gene: TRBJ2-5; V gene: TRBV2; clone size: .; D gene: TRBD2; CDR3 DNA: TGTGCCAGCAGTGAAGCGCGGGGAGCGGGGAGTTCCGAGACCCAGTACTTC; CDR3 protein: CASSEARGAGSSETQYF
J gene: TRBJ2-7; V gene: TRBV3-1/TRBV3-2; clone size: once; D gene: .; CDR3 DNA: TGTGCCAGCAGCCGAGGGACACTCACCTACGAGCAGTACTTC; CDR3 protein: CASSRGTLTYEQYF
J gene: TRBJ2-7; V gene: TRBV7-6; clone size: .; D gene: TRBD1; CDR3 DNA: TGTGCCAGCAGTCGGGACAGGAGCTCCTACGAGCAGTACTTC; CDR3 protein: CASSRDRSSYEQYF
J gene: TRBJ1-6; V gene: TRBV2; clone size: .; D gene: TRBD1; CDR3 DNA: TGTGCCAGCAGCGGGGACAGGAGTCATTCACCCCTCCACTTT; CDR3 protein: CASSGDRSHSPLHF
J gene: TRBJ1-4; V gene: TRBV4-2; clone size: .; D gene: .; CDR3 DNA: TGTGCCAGCAGCCAAGCAACAGGGCTTACGGCTGGGGAAAAACTGTTTTTT; CDR3 protein: CASSQATGLTAGEKLFF
J gene: TRBJ1-1; V gene: TRBV12-5; clone size: .; D gene: TRBD1; CDR3 DNA: TGTGCTAGTGGTTTGGTACGGGGGACAGGGGAATCTTTCTTT; CDR3 protein: CASGLVRGTGESFF
J gene: TRBJ1-4; V gene: TRBV7-3; clone size: .; D gene: .; CDR3 DNA: TGTGCCAGCAGCCCCCCGGGGGGCAGTTCTGAAAAACTGTTTTTT; CDR3 protein: CASSPPGGSSEKLFF
J gene: TRBJ1-1; V gene: TRBV18; clone size: .; D gene: .; CDR3 DNA: TGTGCCAGCTCACCTACCGAACAGGGAGAAGCTTTCTTT; CDR3 protein: CASSPTEQGEAFF
J gene: TRBJ2-1; V gene: TRBV5-4; clone size: .; D gene: .; CDR3 DNA: TGTGCCAGCAGCCCGGGATACAATGAGCAGTTCTTC; CDR3 protein: CASSPGYNEQFF
J gene: TRBJ1-3; V gene: TRBV19; clone size: .; D gene: .; CDR3 DNA: TGTGCCAGTAGTATTCTGGACGCAGGGCACACCATATATTTT; CDR3 protein: CASSILDAGHTIYF
J gene: TRBJ1-1; V gene: TRBV7-6; clone size: once; D gene: .; CDR3 DNA: TGTGCCAGCAGCTCTACAGATCGGGGTTCGGACACTGAAGCTTTCTTT; CDR3 protein: CASSSTDRGSDTEAFF
J gene: TRBJ2-7; V gene: TRBV5-4; clone size: .; D gene: TRBD2; CDR3 DNA: TGTGCCAGCAGCCCTGGGGTAGTAGCGGGAGGATCCTACGAGCAGTACTTC; CDR3 protein: CASSPGVVAGGSYEQYF